Presented here are 22 T cell receptor beta chains from one specimen sequenced in a study of low-dose radiotherapy and immunotherapy resistance in tumors. With TRAV- and TRBV-specific primers, first-strand cDNA was made, covering the alpha and beta chains. The PCR that amplified TCRs ran for about 18 cycles, relying on a constant-region primer and a V-primer adapter. Using its own MiXCR run on the reads, TCRdb lists one record per CDR3 protein. The table shows around 10,000 distinct CDR3 sequences, with about half occurring only once. Receptors were obtained from a human donor with advanced metastatic prostate, ovarian, gallbladder or colorectal cancer (not recorded which). This table probably holds off-target reads from a library built for another chain.

This chain uses TRBV7-9 with TRBJ2-7; D might be TRBD1 (6 bases). V lost 3 bases and J 0 bases, leaving 9 bases between the germline ends. The CDR3 is made up of 14 amino acids. CDR1 is SEHNR, CDR2 FQNEAQ, per germline (reference sequence). CDR3 sequence reads: CASSFPGHSYEQYF. CDR3 bases: TGTGCCAGCAGCTTCCCGGGACACTCCTACGAGCAGTACTTC.

The chain combines TRBV29-1 with TRBJ2-1, with D possibly being TRBD1 (5 bases). Trimming took off 3 bases at V and 1 base at J, with 10 bases between the two ends. Germline CDR1 and CDR2: SQVTM and ANQGSEA. This CDR3 is built from 14 residues. CDR3 sequence (DNA): TGCAGCGTTGAGACAGAAATTTCCTACAATGAGCAGTTCTTC. Translating it yields CSVETEISYNEQFF.

The rearrangement joins TRBV20-1 to TRBJ2-5; no firm D call. Germline assignment: CDR1 DFQATT and CDR2 SNEGSKA (reference sequence). V was clipped by 4 bases and J by 0 bases, with 6 bases between them. CDR3 length: 12 amino acids. The DNA for the CDR3 is TGCAGTGCTATATCCTACCAAGAGACCCAGTACTTC. Its protein is CSAISYQETQYF.

The chain employs TRBV28 and TRBJ1-5, with D unclear. Germline-derived CDR1 and CDR2 are MDHEN and SYDVKM. This CDR3 comprises 12 residues. The V end was cut by 6 bases, the J end by 3 bases, with 6 bases between. CDR3 residues: CASRVPNQPQHF. The CDR3 nucleotides read TGTGCCAGCAGGGTCCCCAATCAGCCCCAGCATTTT.

This clonotype appeared a few times. The J gene is TRBJ2-5, the V gene TRBV2; the D call may be TRBD1 or TRBD2 (5 bases each). CDR1 is SNHLY, CDR2 FYNNEI, per germline. The CDR3 runs 14 residues. Between the trimmed V and J ends, which lost 5 bases and 6 bases, there was a span of 16 bases. Here the CDR3 reads CASSRTGQGQTQYF. DNA of the CDR3: TGTGCCAGCAGTAGAACGGGGCAGGGCCAGACCCAGTACTTC.

Only a few counts were recorded for this clonotype. The V call is TRBV28, the J call TRBJ2-1, with D possibly being TRBD1 or TRBD2 (6 bases each). CDR1 and CDR2 from the germline V gene are MDHEN and SYDVKM. The CDR3 is made up of 15 amino acids. The V end lost 7 bases, the J end lost 5 bases, and 18 bases lay between the germline ends. The CDR3 protein is CASIAKGGGNNEQFF. In nucleotides, the CDR3 is TGTGCCAGCATCGCAAAGGGGGGCGGAAACAATGAGCAGTTCTTC.

This clonotype was picked up a small number of times. The genes are TRBV7-9 and TRBJ2-2, with no clear D. Trimming removed 3 bases from V and 4 bases from J, with 9 bases in between. The CDR3 runs to 14 residues. CDR1 SEHNR and CDR2 FQNEAQ come from the germline V gene (reference sequence). In nucleotides, the CDR3 is TGTGCCAGCAGCTTCAGTATGAGCACCGGGGAGCTGTTTTTT. This gives the protein CASSFSMSTGELFF.

The rearrangement joins TRBV28 to TRBJ2-3; no clear D. CDR1 and CDR2 (germline): MDHEN, SYDVKM. V was shortened by 3 bases and J by 5 bases, with 15 bases between the two germline ends. The CDR3 consists of 15 residues. The CDR3 loop is CASSLPSSGGDTQYF. CDR3 in DNA: TGTGCCAGCAGTTTGCCCTCCTCGGGTGGAGATACGCAGTATTTT.

The V gene is TRBV4-1, the J gene TRBJ1-1; D not resolved. The germline V and J ends were trimmed by 4 bases and 1 base, with 7 bases remaining between them. This CDR3 has 13 residues. Per germline, CDR1 MGHRA and CDR2 YSYEKL. DNA of the CDR3: TGCGCCAGCAGCCGCAGTCAGAACACTGAAGCTTTCTTT. Translated, it gives CASSRSQNTEAFF.

The rearrangement uses TRBV2 and TRBJ1-5; 8 positions match TRBD1. Germline V gives CDR1 SNHLY, CDR2 FYNNEI. This CDR3 is built from 13 residues. The V and J ends lost 8 bases and 4 bases, in that order; junction bases with no gene match: 4. CDR3 protein: CASRTGTNQPQHF. The CDR3 DNA is TGTGCCAGCCGGACAGGGACAAATCAGCCCCAGCATTTT. The full variable domain, its missing parts supplied by reference TRBV2 and TRBJ1-5, is EPEVTQTPSHQVTQMGQEVILRCVPISNHLYFYWYRQILGQKVEFLVSFYNNEISEKSEIFDDQFSVERPDGSNFTLKIRSTKLEDSAMYFCASRTGTNQPQHFGDGTRLSIL.

The chain joins TRBV10-2 to TRBJ2-5; D gene ambiguous. Looked up from germline, CDR1 is WSHSY and CDR2 is SAAADI. The V end was cut by 2 bases, the J end by 2 bases, with 9 bases between. This CDR3 region has 14 residues. The CDR3 region is CASSEGPLQETQYF. Written as DNA, the CDR3 is TGCGCCAGCAGTGAGGGCCCACTTCAAGAGACCCAGTACTTC.

The V and J genes are TRBV19 and TRBJ1-2; no clear D. Germline CDR1 reads LNHDA; CDR2 reads SQIVND (reference sequence). Trimming took off 3 bases at V and 11 bases at J, with 13 bases between the two ends. The CDR3 is 12 amino acids. The CDR3 nucleotides are TGTGCCAGTAGTATTCCTAAGGGCGGTTACACCTTC. Translating gives CASSIPKGGYTF. Full variable domain (rest looked up from reference TRBV19 and TRBJ1-2): DGGITQSPKYLFRKEGQNVTLSCEQNLNHDAMYWYRQDPGQGLRLIYYSQIVNDFQKGDIAEGYSVSREKKESFPLTVTSAQKNPTAFYLCASSIPKGGYTFGSGTRLTVV.

A single count supports this clonotype. CDR3 nucleotide sequence: TGTGCCAGCAGCCGACAGGGGGGGGCCGGGGAGCTGTTTTTT. Its translation: CASSRQGGAGELFF. The chain joins TRBV7-3 to TRBJ2-2; the match to TRBD1 covers 9 bases. Trimming at V came to 5 bases and at J to 6 bases, leaving 4 bases not matched to a gene. This CDR3 is built from 14 residues. From germline, CDR1 is SGHTA and CDR2 FQGTGA.

The gene calls are TRBV2 and TRBJ2-1, with a possible D match to TRBD1 (5 bases). Germline loops: CDR1 SNHLY, CDR2 FYNNEI. This CDR3 has 11 residues. V was pared by 7 bases and J by 4 bases, with 5 bases between. Here the CDR3 reads CASTGYNEQFF. Written as DNA, the CDR3 is TGTGCCAGCACAGGGTACAATGAGCAGTTCTTC.

The rearrangement joins TRBV15 to TRBJ1-5; D may be TRBD1 (5 bases). Germline V gene sequence: CDR1 LNHNV, CDR2 YYDKDF (reference sequence). The CDR3 spans 16 residues. V lost 0 bases and J lost 5, with 14 bases in between. For the CDR3, the DNA is TGTGCCACCAGCAGAGATAATTTGGGGGAACATCAGCCCCAGCATTTT. Translating gives CATSRDNLGEHQPQHF. The whole variable domain, remainder taken from reference TRBV15 and TRBJ1-5, is DAMVIQNPRYQVTQFGKPVTLSCSQTLNHNVMYWYQQKSSQAPKLLFHYYDKDFNNEADTPDNFQSRRPNTSFCFLDIRSPGLGDTAMYLCATSRDNLGEHQPQHFGDGTRLSIL.

The rearrangement joins TRBV11-1 to TRBJ2-3, with TRBD1 identical over 9 bases. Trimming removed 5 bases from V and 5 bases from J; junction bases left unmatched: 8. The length of the CDR3 is 15 residues. Germline V CDR1 and CDR2: SGHAT, FQDESV (reference sequence). This CDR3 reads CASSRTGGAGDTQYF. DNA of the CDR3: TGTGCCAGCAGCCGAACAGGGGGCGCGGGAGATACGCAGTATTTT. Looking up the rest from reference TRBV11-1 and TRBJ2-3 gives the full variable domain: EAEVAQSPRYKITEKSQAVAFWCDPISGHATLYWYRQILGQGPELLVQFQDESVVDDSQLPKDRFSAERLKGVDSTLKIQPAELGDSAMYLCASSRTGGAGDTQYFGPGTRLTVL.

The rearrangement uses TRBV5-1 and TRBJ2-1; 7 bases line up with TRBD2. This CDR3 is 14 amino acids long. Germline CDR1 reads SGHRS; CDR2 reads YFSETQ. Trimming removed 3 bases from V and 0 bases from J; junction bases left unmatched: 0. The CDR3, as DNA: TGCGCCAGCAGCTCGGGGGGCTCCTACAATGAGCAGTTCTTC. Its translation: CASSSGGSYNEQFF.

This clonotype was found a few times. V usage is TRBV2 and J usage is TRBJ2-7, with D tentatively TRBD2 (5 bases). The CDR3 sequence is 11 residues long. The V end lost 4 bases, the J end lost 6 bases, and 7 bases lay between the germline ends. CDR1 is SNHLY and CDR2 is FYNNEI in the germline V gene. DNA for the CDR3: TGTGCCAGCAGTGTCGGACTCGAGCAGTACTTC. This codes for CASSVGLEQYF.

The chain links TRBV6-8 to TRBJ2-2; TRBD1 might be the D (5 bases). This CDR3 is 15 amino acids long. In germline, CDR1 is MNHGY, CDR2 SAAAGT. Trimming removed 0 bases from V and 6 bases from J, with 11 bases in between. The CDR3 coding sequence is TGTGCCAGCAGTTACTCGGCGGTAGGGGCCGGGGAGCTGTTTTTT. Translating gives CASSYSAVGAGELFF.

This clonotype occurred a few times. The chain couples TRBV30 to TRBJ1-1; D is ambiguous. The CDR3 length is 14 residues. CDR1 GTSNPN and CDR2 SVGIG come from the germline V gene (reference sequence). Deletions cut 0 bases from V and 4 bases from J, with 12 bases between. This CDR3 reads CAWSVWSPGTEAFF. The CDR3, as DNA: TGTGCCTGGAGTGTATGGTCCCCAGGCACTGAAGCTTTCTTT.

The chain has TRBV24-1 and TRBJ2-6; D gene uncertain. The length of the CDR3 is 11 residues. The germline V gene has CDR1 KGHDR and CDR2 SFDVKD. The CDR3: CGAGGANVLTF. CDR3 in DNA: TGTGGGGCAGGTGGGGCCAACGTCCTGACTTTC.

This chain connects TRBV15 to TRBJ1-5; D gene uncertain. The V end was cut by 0 bases, the J end by 7 bases, with 16 bases between. Germline values: CDR1 LNHNV, CDR2 YYDKDF (reference sequence). The CDR3 is 16 amino acids. DNA of the CDR3: TGTGCCACCAGCAGAGATCAGGTAGGGTCGGAACAGCCCCAGCATTTT. Protein product: CATSRDQVGSEQPQHF.